The 21 T cell receptor beta chains below all came from one sample that was sequenced in a study of blood T cells in healthy people across ages (dated by TCRdb to 2014 to 2015). The receptor library was made with 5' RACE. Sequencing was performed on an Illumina HiSeq 2500. A second PCR of about 6 to 11 cycles was run with a J-beta primer mix and a sample-barcoded 5' primer. Using fastp at Q25 and MiXCR, TCRdb reprocessed the public reads and kept productive beta chains. Each CDR3 protein gets just one entry, which takes the most common genes and DNA from the rows behind it. The sample table contains over a million distinct CDR3 sequences; only one count was recorded for roughly 64% of them. Clones ranked in the top ten supply approximately 7% of the sample. The source material was blood. The receptors shown here come from a man between 18 and 35 years old in good health.

Regarding this clonotype: A much larger clone sits a single nucleotide away, making a read error possible. The chain uses TRBV29-1 and TRBJ2-3; D ambiguous. Per the germline V gene, CDR1 is SQVTM and CDR2 is ANQGSEA. This CDR3 spans 10 amino acids. The CDR3 spells CSVEGDMQYF. The DNA of the CDR3 is TGCAGCGTTGAGGGTGATATGCAGTATTTT.

This clonotype appeared a single time. V and J are TRBV19 and TRBJ2-4, with 7 bases lining up with TRBD2. Per the germline V gene, CDR1 is LNHDA and CDR2 is SQIVND (reference sequence). The CDR3 is 16 amino acids. Trimming at V came to 4 bases and at J to 4 bases, leaving 10 bases not matched to a gene. Written as DNA, the CDR3 is TGTGCCAGTAGTAACGCTCCGGGTAGCGGGAAAAACATTCAGTACTTC. It is translated as CASSNAPGSGKNIQYF.

The genes are TRBV4-2 and TRBJ2-7; the D gene is possibly TRBD1 (6 bases). The CDR3 contains 14 residues. The germline gives CDR1 LGHNA, CDR2 YNFKEQ. Trimming removed 3 bases at V and 4 bases at J, with 13 bases between. The CDR3 is CASSHRRGLYEQYF. The CDR3 DNA sequence: TGTGCCAGCAGCCACCGCAGGGGTTTGTACGAGCAGTACTTC.

This chain links TRBV4-3 with TRBJ1-3; D is uncertain. V lost 0 bases to trimming and J lost 0 bases, with 9 bases between them. This CDR3 region has 16 residues. Germline V lookup: CDR1 LGHNA, CDR2 YSLEER. The CDR3 DNA reads as TGCGCCAGCAGCCAAGATTCACCGTTCTCTGGAAACACCATATATTTT. It is translated as CASSQDSPFSGNTIYF.

This chain uses TRBV5-1 with TRBJ1-1; D call uncertain. There are 15 residues in the CDR3. V was clipped by 1 base and J by 3 bases, with 13 bases between them. Germline CDR1 is SGHRS and CDR2 is YFSETQ. The CDR3 spells CASSLWGGGDTEAFF. CDR3 nucleotide sequence: TGCGCCAGCAGCTTGTGGGGTGGCGGGGACACTGAAGCTTTCTTT. Together with reference TRBV5-1 and TRBJ1-1, the CDR3 gives the full variable domain: KAGVTQTPRYLIKTRGQQVTLSCSPISGHRSVSWYQQTPGQGLQFLFEYFSETQRNKGNFPGRFSGRQFSNSRSEMNVSTLELGDSALYLCASSLWGGGDTEAFFGQGTRLTVV.

This clonotype showed up just a few times. This chain uses TRBV29-1 with TRBJ2-7, with a tentative D call TRBD2 (5 bases). Germline CDR1 is SQVTM and CDR2 is ANQGSEA. V was pared by 0 bases and J by 7 bases, with 19 bases between. The CDR3 loop spans 15 amino acids. CDR3 in amino acids: CSVEDLTISIYEQYF. The CDR3 nucleotides read TGCAGCGTTGAAGATCTGACTATAAGTATCTATGAGCAGTACTTC.

The sample holds a few counts of this clonotype. The rearrangement uses TRBV20-1 and TRBJ2-5; no clear D gene. The germline V gene encodes CDR1 DFQATT and CDR2 SNEGSKA (reference sequence). Between the trimmed V and J ends, which lost 7 bases and 4 bases, there was a span of 13 bases. The CDR3 sequence is 12 residues long. The CDR3 sequence: CSVARESETQYF. The CDR3 bases are TGCAGTGTTGCAAGGGAATCAGAGACCCAGTACTTC.

In this sample, this clonotype turned up a few times. J is TRBJ2-5 and V is TRBV7-2, with unresolved D. The last part of the DNA fits TRBJ2-7 better; the J call may be wrong. The germline gives CDR1 SGHTA, CDR2 FQGNSA. The CDR3 sequence is 16 residues long. CDR3 loop: CASSPSYADGYYEQYF. CDR3 coding DNA: TGTGCCAGCAGTCCATCCTACGCGGATGGGTATTACGAGCAGTACTTC.

The rearrangement joins TRBV7-9 to TRBJ2-1; TRBD2 matches at 8 bases. Germline values: CDR1 SEHNR, CDR2 FQNEAQ (reference sequence). The CDR3 length is 15 residues. The J segment lost 5 bases and the V segment lost 6 bases, leaving 9 bases of the junction unmatched. The CDR3 nucleotides are TGTGCCAGCAGACCACGGGGGGGAATCAACAATGAGCAGTTCTTC. Residues: CASRPRGGINNEQFF.

V and J are TRBV28 and TRBJ1-4, with 9 positions matching TRBD1. CDR3 length: 16 residues. Germline trimming cut 5 bases from V and 10 bases from J; bases unmatched to any gene: 14. Germline loops: CDR1 MDHEN, CDR2 SYDVKM. The CDR3 region is CASSISWGQGSVKLFF. The CDR3 region has the DNA TGTGCCAGCAGTATCTCCTGGGGACAGGGTTCAGTAAAACTGTTTTTT. The whole variable domain, filled in from reference TRBV28 and TRBJ1-4, reads DVKVTQSSRYLVKRTGEKVFLECVQDMDHENMFWYRQDPGLGLRLIYFSYDVKMKEKGDIPEGYSVSREKKERFSLILESASTNQTSMYLCASSISWGQGSVKLFFGSGTQLSVL.

The chain carries TRBV13 and TRBJ2-7; 7 nucleotides align to TRBD2. Germline-derived CDR1 and CDR2 are PRHDT and FYEKMQ (reference sequence). V lost 4 bases to trimming and J lost 2 bases; unmatched junction nucleotides: 5. The CDR3 totals 14 residues. This chain's CDR3 is CASSSWEGAYEQYF. The CDR3 region has the DNA TGTGCCAGCAGCTCGTGGGAGGGAGCCTACGAGCAGTACTTC.

The genes are TRBV7-9 and TRBJ1-1, with D perhaps matching TRBD1 (5 bases). This CDR3 spans 18 amino acids. The V end was cut by 0 bases, the J end by 5 bases, with 22 bases between. Germline CDR1 and CDR2: SEHNR and FQNEAQ (reference sequence). The CDR3 loop is CASSLAEFFGGGKTEAFF. The CDR3 DNA reads as TGTGCCAGCAGCTTAGCGGAGTTTTTTGGGGGAGGGAAGACTGAAGCTTTCTTT.

V usage is TRBV9 and J usage is TRBJ2-7; TRBD1 is a possible D gene (5 bases). This CDR3 has 16 residues. V lost 4 bases to trimming and J lost 0 bases, with 17 bases between them. The germline CDR1 and CDR2 sequences are SGDLS and YYNGEE. The chain's CDR3 is CASSLPEQATSYEQYF. Here the CDR3 DNA reads TGTGCCAGCAGCCTACCCGAACAGGCCACCTCCTACGAGCAGTACTTC.

A single count supports this clonotype. The genes are TRBV29-1 and TRBJ2-5, with TRBD2 matching over 9 bases. The length of the CDR3 is 14 residues. J lost 11 bases, V lost 4 bases, and 14 bases had no gene match. Germline V lookup: CDR1 SQVTM, CDR2 ANQGSEA. This CDR3 is CSVGGTSPAPEQYF. CDR3 in DNA: TGCAGCGTTGGTGGGACTAGCCCAGCCCCTGAGCAGTACTTC. Supplemented by reference TRBV29-1 and TRBJ2-5, the full variable domain reads SAVISQKPSRDICQRGTSLTIQCQVDSQVTMMFWYRQQPGQSLTLIATANQGSEATYESGFVIDKFPISRPNLTFSTLTVSNMSPEDSSIYLCSVGGTSPAPEQYFGPGTRLLVL.

The chain has TRBV15 and TRBJ2-5, with 8 bases identical to TRBD1. V shed 1 base and J 2 bases; nucleotides not matched to a gene: 12. The CDR3 totals 18 residues. Germline V lookup: CDR1 LNHNV, CDR2 YYDKDF (reference sequence). The CDR3 DNA is TGTGCCACCAGCAGAGGATTAATGTCAGGGGGCTCTCAAGAGACCCAGTACTTC. Protein: CATSRGLMSGGSQETQYF.

DNA of the CDR3: TGTGCCAGCAGTTCTAGCCCCGGGACTGACACAGATACGCAGTATTTT. It translates to CASSSSPGTDTDTQYF. The genes are TRBV5-5 and TRBJ2-3; D is perhaps TRBD2 (6 bases). The CDR3 extends over 16 amino acids. Germline V lookup: CDR1 SGHKS, CDR2 YYEKEE (reference sequence). The V and J ends lost 5 bases and 2 bases respectively, with 18 bases between them. Supplemented by reference TRBV5-5 and TRBJ2-3, the full variable domain reads DAGVTQSPTHLIKTRGQQVTLRCSPISGHKSVSWYQQVLGQGPQFIFQYYEKEERGRGNFPDRFSARQFPNYSSELNVNALLLGDSALYLCASSSSPGTDTDTQYFGPGTRLTVL.

The chain employs TRBV28 and TRBJ2-5, with a weak D call TRBD1 (5 bases). Per the germline V gene, CDR1 is MDHEN and CDR2 is SYDVKM. The V end was cut by 7 bases, the J end by 1 base, with 13 bases between. The CDR3 contains 14 residues. This CDR3 reads CASNLVDSQETQYF. CDR3 in DNA: TGTGCCAGCAATTTGGTCGACAGCCAAGAGACCCAGTACTTC.

The chain links TRBV29-1 to TRBJ2-3, with TRBD2 matching over 8 bases. The CDR3 length is 16 residues. Germline V lookup: CDR1 SQVTM, CDR2 ANQGSEA. The J segment lost 2 bases and the V segment lost 1 base, leaving 8 bases of the junction unmatched. CDR3 DNA: TGCAGCGTTGAAGTAACTGGCGGGAGGATCACAGATACGCAGTATTTT. Encoded protein: CSVEVTGGRITDTQYF.

CDR3 region: CAISPDRGTDTQYF. The DNA of the CDR3 is TGTGCCATCAGTCCGGACAGGGGCACAGATACGCAGTATTTT. V is TRBV10-3 and J is TRBJ2-3, with 8 bases matching TRBD1. Germline CDR1 is ENHRY and CDR2 is SYGVKD. V gave up 5 bases and J gave up 1 base; unmatched junction bases: 2. The CDR3 covers 14 residues.

The chain employs TRBV11-2 and TRBJ2-3; 7 nucleotides match TRBD2. V dropped 5 bases and J dropped 3; count of bases not matched to a gene: 11. Germline lookup yields CDR1 SGHAT and CDR2 FQNNGV. This CDR3 spans 16 amino acids. The CDR3: CASSLGDYGGTDTQYF. CDR3 in DNA: TGTGCCAGCAGCCTAGGGGACTACGGCGGAACAGATACGCAGTATTTT.

This clonotype was seen only a few times. The chain joins TRBV13 to TRBJ2-7; 8 nucleotides align to TRBD1. Germline lookup yields CDR1 PRHDT and CDR2 FYEKMQ (reference sequence). CDR3 length: 14 residues. V was pared by 2 bases and J by 6 bases, with 6 bases of the junction left unmatched. The CDR3 protein is CASSLRTGSSEQYF. CDR3 sequence (DNA): TGTGCCAGCAGCTTAAGGACAGGGTCCAGCGAGCAGTACTTC.